This T cell receptor beta chain was captured by sequencing in a study of T-cell memory formation after mild COVID-19 (dated by TCRdb to about 2021). Broadly, across the study: TCR sequence clusters from the two donors were found to be largely donor specific. T-cell clones expanding and contracting after mild COVID-19 in a couple of donors were tracked by longitudinal TCRalpha and TCRbeta repertoire sequencing. Two young, previously healthy adult volunteers, one female and one male, were included in the cohort. What the authors observed across the whole study: The study included only a couple of mild cases, and larger cohorts that include severe cases with pre-infection samples were judged to be necessary. Clones that contracted from day 15 to 85 showed balanced CD4/CD8 phenotypes, whereas a second wave of clones that expanded from day 15 to 37 leaned towards CD4+. The second-wave clones that peaked on day 37 were not confirmed to be SARS-CoV-2 specific. Some responding clones were detected in pre-infection memory, which suggested that pre-existing cross-reactive memory T cells had joined the SARS-CoV-2 response. Contracting CD4+ clones turned up mainly in the CM and EM memory subsets, whereas EMRA was where CD8+ clones were enriched.

Ficoll-Paque density gradient centrifugation was used to isolate PBMCs. Including cysteine and phenylalanine, the CDR3 has 13 amino acids. Only CDR3 DNA is held: 39 bases, read in frame from base 1. CDR1 and CDR2 are drawn from the germline V gene: SGHTA, FQGNSA. Between the V and J ends, shortened by 3 bases and 6 bases respectively, the junction contains 12 bases. This clonotype has a count of ten or more. The clone's antigen remains unknown. Base quality data are lacking; no much larger clone is found one base away. This sample was sequenced with an Illumina NovaSeq 6000. TCRalpha and TCRbeta cDNA libraries were constructed by 5'RACE with constant-segment primers, with sample barcodes and unique molecular identifiers being introduced. Trizol reagent was used to extract RNA from every sample. The libraries were amplified in two PCR steps, and the second step added a second sample barcode and Illumina TruSeq adapters. Sequencing of the libraries was done on an Illumina NovaSeq, producing 2 x 150 bp paired-end reads. Processing in the source paper ran as follows. With migec v1.2.7, reads were demultiplexed and then collapsed into UMI-guided consensus sequences. Using mixcr v2.1.11, UMI consensuses were aligned to TRA and TRB V and J templates and then assembled into clonotypes. A clonotype was counted as expanded or contracted only when both edgeR and NoisET called the clonotype significant, with the noise models trained on biological replicates. For edgeR calls, the cutoffs were a false discovery rate-adjusted p below 0.01 and a log2 fold-change threshold of 1. As an exploratory analysis of dynamics, max-normalized trajectories of the 1000 most abundant clonotypes were examined with PCA combined with hierarchical clustering. Separately sequenced CD4+ and CD8+ repertoires were used to assign a CD4 or CD8 phenotype to each responding clone. The raw public reads went through TCRdb reprocessing: fastp at Q25, MiXCR clone calling, in-frame beta chains kept. One record per CDR3 amino acid sequence lists the most common genes and DNA. It is TCRdb's table, rather than the study itself, that gives the V and J calls and clone size. This sample lists about 500,000 distinct CDR3 sequences; 20% were detected once. The leading ten clones occupy about 12% of the sample.

The material sequenced was PBMCs or a T cell subset sorted from them (not recorded which). The chain was built from TRBV7-2 and TRBJ2-7; the D segment is perhaps TRBD1 or TRBD2, each sharing 5 matched bases. This TCR came from an adult woman who had mild COVID-19 (a few samples of this study predate the infection). The sample titles of this study are shuffled in the database, so cell type and time point are left out; the donor was told from shared clones. In nucleotides, the sequence is TGTGCCAGCAGCTTCGCCCGGGACCTCGAGCAGTACTTC. It codes for CASSFARDLEQYF.